Below, 30 T cell receptor beta chains from the same sample are listed, as sequenced in a study of cytomegalovirus exposure and HLA in healthy donors. The method was immunoSEQ multiplex PCR; TCRdb's version includes in-frame clones alone and lacks a portion of them. This table has 110,000 to 150,000 clones, 80% to 95% appearing once. The sequenced sample consisted of PBMCs. These receptors came from a young man in good health and CMV-seronegative.

This chain links TRBV7-8 with TRBJ1-1; the D is unclear. The length of the CDR3 is 11 residues. Germline V gene lookup returns CDR1 SGHVS and CDR2 FQNEAQ. V was shortened by 0 bases and J by 7 bases, with 3 bases between the two germline ends. In nucleotides, the CDR3 is TGTGCCAGCAGCTTAGCTCATGAAGCTTTCTTT. Translating gives CASSLAHEAFF. The full variable domain, completed using reference TRBV7-8 and TRBJ1-1, is GAGVSQSPRYKVAKRGQDVALRCDPISGHVSLFWYQQALGQGPEFLTYFQNEAQLDKSGLPSDRFFAERPEGSVSTLKIQRTQQEDSAVYLCASSLAHEAFFGQGTRLTVV.

The gene calls are TRBV7-2 and TRBJ2-1, with 9 nucleotides matching TRBD1. Germline CDR1 reads SGHTA; CDR2 reads FQGNSA. The CDR3 consists of 17 residues. The V and J ends lost 6 bases and 4 bases, in that order; junction bases with no gene match: 13. For the CDR3, the DNA is TGTGCCAGCAGGCTTAGACCTCCGGGACAGGGTTACAATGAGCAGTTCTTC. It translates to CASRLRPPGQGYNEQFF.

The chain combines TRBV5-6 with TRBJ2-7, with D possibly being TRBD1 (6 bases). The CDR3 totals 17 residues. The germline V and J ends were trimmed by 2 bases and 7 bases, with 25 bases remaining between them. The germline gives CDR1 SGHDT, CDR2 YYEEEE. Written as DNA, the CDR3 is TGTGCCAGCAGCTTAACTGCTATATCGGCAGGGGTGGAGGAGCAGTACTTC. Translating it yields CASSLTAISAGVEEQYF. Full variable domain (outside the CDR3, taken from reference TRBV5-6 and TRBJ2-7): DAGVTQSPTHLIKTRGQQVTLRCSPKSGHDTVSWYQQALGQGPQFIFQYYEEEERQRGNFPDRFSGHQFPNYSSELNVNALLLGDSALYLCASSLTAISAGVEEQYFGPGTRLTVT.

The rearrangement uses TRBV6-6 and TRBJ1-2, with 7 bases aligning to TRBD1. The CDR3 length is 13 residues. Per the germline V gene, CDR1 is MNHNY and CDR2 is SVGAGI (reference sequence). Trimming removed 1 base from V and 6 bases from J; junction bases left unmatched: 2. The CDR3 DNA follows: TGTGCCAGCAGTTACTTAGGGGGCAATGGCTACACCTTC. Translating gives CASSYLGGNGYTF.

This chain uses TRBV15 with TRBJ2-7, with D possibly TRBD1 on 6 matching bases. V was trimmed by 5 bases and J by 2 bases, leaving 16 bases between them. This CDR3 contains 15 residues. Germline V CDR1 and CDR2: LNHNV, YYDKDF (reference sequence). This chain's CDR3 is CATSPQGTLAYEQYF. The CDR3 nucleotides read TGTGCCACCAGCCCCCAGGGGACCCTCGCCTACGAGCAGTACTTC.

The chain employs TRBV19 and TRBJ1-4; 7 bases are shared with TRBD1. CDR1 LNHDA and CDR2 SQIVND come from the germline V gene (reference sequence). V dropped 4 bases and J dropped 0; count of bases not matched to a gene: 2. The CDR3 is made up of 15 amino acids. The CDR3 sequence is CASSTGTATNEKLFF. DNA of the CDR3: TGTGCCAGTAGTACCGGGACAGCAACTAATGAAAAACTGTTTTTT.

V and J are TRBV4-1 and TRBJ1-5; D not resolved. The CDR3 loop spans 15 amino acids. Trimming pared 0 bases from V and 1 base from J, leaving 7 bases between. Germline V lookup: CDR1 MGHRA, CDR2 YSYEKL. The CDR3 sequence is CASSQDGGSNQPQHF. The DNA of the CDR3 is TGCGCCAGCAGCCAAGATGGAGGAAGCAATCAGCCCCAGCATTTT.

The chain couples TRBV28 to TRBJ2-6; D perhaps matches TRBD1 (5 bases). The germline V gene encodes CDR1 MDHEN and CDR2 SYDVKM. V was pared by 4 bases and J by 0 bases, with 7 bases between. This CDR3 region has 15 residues. The CDR3 DNA is TGTGCCAGCAGTTCAGGGTCCTCTGGGGCCAACGTCCTGACTTTC. Amino acids: CASSSGSSGANVLTF.

The rearrangement joins TRBV9 to TRBJ2-3; possibly TRBD2 for D (6 bases). V gave up 0 bases and J gave up 2 bases, with 10 bases separating them. The CDR3 totals 15 residues. Germline CDR1 is SGDLS and CDR2 is YYNGEE. The CDR3 reads CASSVGAGYTDTQYF. As DNA, the CDR3 is TGTGCCAGCAGCGTAGGGGCGGGATACACAGATACGCAGTATTTT.

This rearrangement joins TRBV9 to TRBJ2-4, with a weak D call TRBD1 (6 bases). The CDR3 is 13 amino acids. V lost 3 bases, J lost 5 bases, and 9 bases lay in between. Germline V gene sequence: CDR1 SGDLS, CDR2 YYNGEE. CDR3 sequence: CASSAGHQNIQYF. The CDR3, as DNA: TGTGCCAGCAGCGCGGGACATCAAAACATTCAGTACTTC.

The genes are TRBV7-9 and TRBJ1-3; no definite D call. CDR3 size: 14 residues. The ends were cut back, 2 bases at V and 2 bases at J, with 7 bases in the middle. Germline lookup yields CDR1 SEHNR and CDR2 FQNEAQ (reference sequence). CDR3 nucleotides: TGTGCCAGCAGCTTACGGGGTGCTGGAAACACCATATATTTT. This codes for CASSLRGAGNTIYF. The full variable domain, rest sourced from reference TRBV7-9 and TRBJ1-3, is DTGVSQNPRHKITKRGQNVTFRCDPISEHNRLYWYRQTLGQGPEFLTYFQNEAQLEKSRLLSDRFSAERPKGSFSTLEIQRTEQGDSAMYLCASSLRGAGNTIYFGEGSWLTVV.

V gene TRBV7-2 combines with J gene TRBJ1-2; 9 bases agree with TRBD1. With 4 bases clipped from V and 3 bases from J, the junction kept 0 bases outside the gene matches. The germline V gene encodes CDR1 SGHTA and CDR2 FQGNSA. The CDR3 runs to 13 residues. CDR3 residues: CASSWTGDYGYTF. The CDR3 DNA follows: TGTGCCAGCAGCTGGACAGGGGACTATGGCTACACCTTC.

V and J are TRBV7-9 and TRBJ2-7; no reliable D call. The CDR3 sequence is 14 residues long. Trimming left V 1 base short and J 2 bases short, with 9 bases between. Germline CDR1 is SEHNR and CDR2 is FQNEAQ (reference sequence). CDR3 sequence (DNA): TGTGCCAGCAGCTTAGGGGCAGAGACCTACGAGCAGTACTTC. It codes for CASSLGAETYEQYF.

The chain employs TRBV6-5 and TRBJ2-1; D not resolved. Trimming took off 2 bases at V and 0 bases at J, with 5 bases between the two ends. Germline values: CDR1 MNHEY, CDR2 SVGAGI. The CDR3 consists of 14 residues. The CDR3 DNA is TGTGCCAGCAGTTACAAGAGCTCCTACAATGAGCAGTTCTTC. Amino acids: CASSYKSSYNEQFF.

The rearrangement links TRBV4-1 to TRBJ2-6; D not resolved. The CDR3 covers 17 residues. V gave up 3 bases and J gave up 2 bases, with 14 bases separating them. Germline CDR1 reads MGHRA; CDR2 reads YSYEKL. The CDR3 DNA is TGCGCCAGCAGCCACTTGAGACTGAAACCTGGGGCCAACGTCCTGACTTTC. This sequence encodes CASSHLRLKPGANVLTF.

V and J are TRBV9 and TRBJ2-2; tentative D call: TRBD1 (5 bases). CDR3 length: 14 amino acids. Germline lookup yields CDR1 SGDLS and CDR2 YYNGEE. With 5 bases removed from V and 0 bases from J, the gap between germline ends came to 8 bases. The CDR3: CASRQAPNTGELFF. Here the CDR3 DNA reads TGTGCCAGCAGACAGGCGCCGAACACCGGGGAGCTGTTTTTT.

This rearrangement joins TRBV5-1 to TRBJ2-2; TRBD1 matches at 8 bases. There are 13 residues in the CDR3. In germline, CDR1 is SGHRS, CDR2 YFSETQ. The V gene end was trimmed by 4 bases and the J gene end by 6 bases; junction bases not matched to a gene: 2. The CDR3 here is CASSTDRAGELFF. CDR3 nucleotides: TGCGCCAGCAGCACGGACAGGGCCGGGGAGCTGTTTTTT.

Notes on this clone: The same CDR3 arises from other DNA sequences in this sample as well. The genes are TRBV7-2 and TRBJ1-5, with a possible D match to TRBD1 (5 bases). V lost 1 base, J lost 4 bases, and 11 bases lay in between. Germline V gene data show CDR1 as SGHTA and CDR2 as FQGNSA. The CDR3 runs 15 residues. CDR3 DNA sequence: TGTGCCAGCAGCTTAGGCGGGGCAGGGAATCAGCCCCAGCATTTT. It is translated as CASSLGGAGNQPQHF.

The J gene is TRBJ2-1, the V gene TRBV7-9; a weak D match, TRBD2 (5 bases). CDR3 length: 14 residues. Germline loops: CDR1 SEHNR, CDR2 FQNEAQ (reference sequence). V lost 6 bases and J lost 9, with 18 bases in between. The chain's CDR3 is CASRSSPAIGEQFF. The CDR3 DNA reads as TGTGCCAGCAGATCTAGCCCCGCCATAGGTGAGCAGTTCTTC.

The chain is built from TRBV7-2 and TRBJ2-1; D gene ambiguous. The CDR3 is 15 amino acids. The V gene lost 2 bases and the J gene lost 0 bases, with 8 bases spanning the gap. Looked up from germline, CDR1 is SGHTA and CDR2 is FQGNSA. CDR3 nucleotide sequence: TGTGCCAGCAGCTTAACGCGGATCTCCTACAATGAGCAGTTCTTC. Translation: CASSLTRISYNEQFF.

The chain employs TRBV19 and TRBJ2-1, with TRBD2 matching over 12 bases. The J segment lost 4 bases and the V segment lost 4 bases, leaving 5 bases of the junction unmatched. Per germline, CDR1 LNHDA and CDR2 SQIVND (reference sequence). There are 16 residues in the CDR3. The CDR3 reads CASSTGLAGSYNEQFF. The CDR3 DNA sequence: TGTGCCAGTAGTACAGGACTAGCGGGATCGTACAATGAGCAGTTCTTC.

This chain uses TRBV27 with TRBJ1-4; D is unclear. This CDR3 is 15 amino acids long. V dropped 5 bases and J dropped 1 base, with 11 bases sitting between them. The germline V gene has CDR1 MNHEY and CDR2 SMNVEV (reference sequence). CDR3: CASSRLLGTNEKLFF. CDR3 DNA: TGTGCCAGCAGTCGTCTACTCGGAACTAATGAAAAACTGTTTTTT.

Only one count was recorded for this clone. The V and J genes are TRBV5-1 and TRBJ1-4; possible D gene TRBD1, 6 bases. The CDR3 runs 18 residues. Looked up from germline, CDR1 is SGHRS and CDR2 is YFSETQ. The V end lost 1 base, the J end lost 8 bases, and 24 bases lay between the germline ends. The DNA of the CDR3 is TGCGCCAGCAGCTTGATTCCCGCCCAAATGGGGGCCAGCGAAAAACTGTTTTTT. Protein: CASSLIPAQMGASEKLFF.

V gene TRBV6-5 combines with J gene TRBJ1-4, with D hard to call. Germline V gene sequence: CDR1 MNHEY, CDR2 SVGAGI. This CDR3 region has 16 residues. The V end was cut by 4 bases, the J end by 2 bases, with 14 bases between. CDR3 coding DNA: TGTGCCAGCAGTTCCATTTATAGTCATACTAATGAAAAACTGTTTTTT. Encoded protein: CASSSIYSHTNEKLFF.

The V call is TRBV7-9, the J call TRBJ1-1; D ambiguous. The CDR3 has 14 residues. Trimming shortened V by 1 base and J by 1 base, and 7 bases separated the two germline ends. Germline V CDR1 and CDR2: SEHNR, FQNEAQ (reference sequence). CDR3 bases: TGTGCCAGCAGCTTAGACGTCAGGAACACTGAAGCTTTCTTT. Residues: CASSLDVRNTEAFF.

The chain has TRBV28 and TRBJ1-2, with a possible D match to TRBD1 (5 bases). Between the trimmed V and J ends, which lost 2 bases and 4 bases, there was a span of 17 bases. The CDR3 is made up of 16 amino acids. From germline, CDR1 is MDHEN and CDR2 SYDVKM. The CDR3 DNA sequence: TGTGCCAGCAGTTTAAAACCCGACAGCCCTTTCTATGGCTACACCTTC. It is translated as CASSLKPDSPFYGYTF.

The chain employs TRBV30 and TRBJ1-3, with D maybe TRBD1 (6 bases). The CDR3 consists of 13 residues. Trimming removed 6 bases from V and 6 bases from J, with 15 bases in between. Germline loops: CDR1 GTSNPN, CDR2 SVGIG (reference sequence). The CDR3 DNA sequence: TGTGCCTGTCCAGGCTGGACAGCAAACACCATATATTTT. The encoded protein is CACPGWTANTIYF.

The chain recombines TRBV6-1 with TRBJ1-5, with unresolved D. Germline V lookup: CDR1 MNHNS, CDR2 SASEGT. This CDR3 has 14 residues. Trimming cost V 2 bases and J 3 bases, with 8 bases left between them. The CDR3 sequence is CASSERGSNQPQHF. The DNA of the CDR3 is TGTGCCAGCAGTGAACGAGGTTCCAATCAGCCCCAGCATTTT.

V and J are TRBV5-1 and TRBJ1-1; D gene ambiguous. CDR3 size: 14 residues. Per the germline V gene, CDR1 is SGHRS and CDR2 is YFSETQ. V lost 4 bases and J 3 bases, leaving 13 bases between the germline ends. The chain's CDR3 is CASSPRPLDTEAFF. CDR3 nucleotides: TGCGCCAGCAGCCCCAGGCCCCTGGACACTGAAGCTTTCTTT.

The chain is built from TRBV19 and TRBJ2-2; D unresolved. V lost 7 bases to trimming and J lost 4 bases, with 19 bases between them. There are 16 residues in the CDR3. Per germline, CDR1 LNHDA and CDR2 SQIVND (reference sequence). The CDR3 sequence is CASNTPTGKITGELFF. DNA of the CDR3: TGTGCCAGTAATACCCCAACGGGTAAGATCACCGGGGAGCTGTTTTTT.